This T cell receptor beta chain was captured by sequencing in a study of glioma-infiltrating T cells. Amplification of TCR alpha and beta CDR3 regions from RNA used iRepertoire nested multiplex PCR. One-step reverse transcription and amplification started from about 100-400 ng of tissue mRNA or PBMC total RNA. Each CDR3 protein is one row after TCRdb ran MiXCR on the multiplex PCR reads. This table holds around 130,000 distinct CDR3 sequences, about 25% found once. This clonotype was recorded at least ten times. Its antigen is undetermined. Trimming removed 6 bases at V and 5 bases at J, with 7 bases between. CDR3 length: 11 residues. Looked up from germline, CDR1 is MDHEN and CDR2 is SYDVKM. General observations from the study: Tissue-blood divergence was below expectation in non-neoplastic patients, above in gliomas. Very few CDR3 sequences were shared between tissue and blood.

The receptor was isolated from a human donor with low-grade glioma or glioblastoma, undergoing nonglioma brain surgery, or in good health (not recorded which). The chain has TRBV28 and TRBJ1-2; D unclear. The sample consisted of glioma tissue, nonneoplastic brain tissue, or PBMCs (not recorded which). The CDR3: CASREVYGYTF. The CDR3 DNA reads as TGTGCCAGCAGGGAGGTTTATGGCTACACCTTC.